Listed below are T cell receptor beta chains from one sample, sequenced in a study of Ad26.COV2.S vaccination and SARS-CoV-2 variants. Generated by immunoSEQ multiplex PCR, the TCRdb table keeps only in-frame clones and is missing some. The sample includes about 350,000 clones, roughly 85% seen only once; the top ten take around 3%. Sample: peripheral blood, taken in a trial of Ad26.COV2.S vaccine versus placebo. Receptors originate from a person between 18 and 65 years old who received the Ad26.COV2.S COVID-19 vaccine or a placebo. Both conserved end residues are part of each CDR3. A D gene is named only where the DNA matches it firmly. Part of the rows lack a size; the others show once, few, many or a class for expanded clones.

J gene | clone size | V gene | D gene | CDR3 protein | CDR3 DNA
TRBJ1-2 | - | TRBV28 | - | CASSSTTGYGYTF | TGTGCCAGCAGTTCCACGACAGGCTATGGCTACACCTTC
TRBJ2-7 | once | TRBV27 | - | CASNPPSGISSYEQYF | TGTGCCAGCAATCCACCCAGTGGGATTAGCTCCTACGAGCAGTACTTC
TRBJ2-6 | - | TRBV19 | - | CASSIGISGANVLTF | TGTGCCAGTAGTATCGGGATCTCTGGGGCCAACGTCCTGACTTTC
TRBJ1-1 | - | TRBV6-6 | - | CASSYRVSGTEAFF | TGTGCCAGCAGTTATAGGGTTTCGGGCACTGAAGCTTTCTTT
TRBJ1-1 | - | TRBV7-9 | TRBD1 | CASSLKTGVGTEAFF | TGTGCCAGCAGCTTAAAGACAGGGGTTGGGACTGAAGCTTTCTTT
TRBJ2-1 | - | TRBV28 | - | CASSFLLQGQSYNEQFF | TGTGCCAGCAGCTTCCTTTTACAGGGCCAATCCTACAATGAGCAGTTCTTC
TRBJ1-2 | - | TRBV28 | - | CASSYRALREGYTF | TGTGCCAGCAGTTACAGGGCCCTACGAGAGGGCTACACCTTC
TRBJ2-7 | - | TRBV24-1 | - | CATSQGTYEQYF | TGTGCCACCAGTCAGGGAACCTACGAGCAGTACTTC
TRBJ2-7 | - | TRBV2 | - | CASSEALLRSEYEQYF | TGTGCCAGCAGTGAAGCGCTCCTTAGGTCTGAATACGAGCAGTACTTC
TRBJ1-2 | - | TRBV12-3/TRBV12-4 | - | CASSQRTWDGYTF | TGTGCCAGCAGCCAGCGGACCTGGGATGGCTACACCTTC
TRBJ2-5 | - | TRBV7-2 | TRBD2 | CASSLPYGLAGGQETQYF | TGTGCCAGCAGCTTACCTTATGGACTAGCGGGAGGACAAGAGACCCAGTACTTC
TRBJ2-7 | - | TRBV4-3 | TRBD1 | CASSHLGQGATHEQYF | TGCGCCAGCAGCCATCTTGGACAGGGGGCTACGCACGAGCAGTACTTC
TRBJ2-1 | few | TRBV5-1 | TRBD2 | CASSGTSGGAPYNEQFF | TGCGCCAGCAGCGGGACTAGCGGGGGGGCACCCTACAATGAGCAGTTCTTC
TRBJ1-2 | - | TRBV3-1/TRBV3-2 | TRBD1 | CASSSQTGRGSGYTF | TGTGCCAGCAGCTCGCAGACAGGGCGAGGAAGTGGCTACACCTTC
TRBJ1-2 | - | TRBV20-1 | TRBD1 | CSASAGQGDLDGYTF | TGCAGTGCTAGTGCCGGACAGGGGGATTTGGATGGCTACACCTTC
TRBJ1-2 | - | TRBV2 | - | CASSTGLIYGYTF | TGTGCCAGCAGTACCGGTCTGATCTATGGCTACACCTTC
TRBJ2-2 | - | TRBV11-2 | - | CASSLAGELFF | TGTGCCAGCAGCTTAGCCGGGGAGCTGTTTTTT
TRBJ1-5 | - | TRBV7-9 | TRBD1 | CASSTDRASNQPQHF | TGTGCCAGCAGTACCGACAGGGCTTCTAATCAGCCCCAGCATTTT
TRBJ1-1 | - | TRBV30 | - | CAWTLLDSLSTEAFF | TGTGCCTGGACCCTCTTGGACAGTCTGAGCACTGAAGCTTTCTTT
TRBJ2-7 | - | TRBV6-5 | TRBD1 | CASRLGQGAEQYF | TGTGCCAGCAGACTAGGACAGGGGGCCGAGCAGTACTTC
TRBJ1-5 | - | TRBV25-1 | - | CASSAGWGQPQHF | TGTGCCAGCAGTGCTGGGTGGGGACAGCCCCAGCATTTT
TRBJ2-7 | - | TRBV7-9 | - | CASSPTPGTVGYEQYF | TGTGCCAGCAGTCCTACCCCCGGGACGGTGGGCTACGAGCAGTACTTC
TRBJ2-7 | - | TRBV2 | - | CASSPQPAGTEEQYF | TGTGCCAGCAGTCCCCAACCGGCGGGCACTGAAGAGCAGTACTTC
TRBJ2-1 | - | TRBV10-2 | TRBD2 | CASTGGGAVWNEQFF | TGCGCCAGCACGGGCGGGGGGGCCGTGTGGAATGAGCAGTTCTTC
TRBJ2-1 | - | TRBV7-9 | TRBD2 | CASSLRGGLASYNEQFF | TGTGCCAGCAGCTTACGCGGGGGACTAGCGAGCTACAATGAGCAGTTCTTC
TRBJ1-1 | - | TRBV5-6 | TRBD1 | CASTGTGAGAFF | TGTGCCAGCACCGGGACAGGGGCGGGGGCTTTCTTT
TRBJ2-2 | many | TRBV6-2/TRBV6-3 | TRBD2 | CASSPGLAGTGELFF | TGTGCCAGCAGTCCGGGACTAGCGGGAACCGGGGAGCTGTTTTTT
TRBJ1-2 | - | TRBV27 | TRBD1 | CASSLDPDRGYGYTF | TGTGCCAGCAGTTTAGATCCGGACAGGGGCTATGGCTACACCTTC
TRBJ2-1 | - | TRBV18 | - | CASSANNEQFF | TGTGCCAGCTCAGCAAACAATGAGCAGTTCTTC
TRBJ2-5 | once | TRBV19 | TRBD2 | CASSTQDSGSSVTQYF | TGTGCCAGTAGTACCCAGGATAGCGGGAGTTCAGTGACCCAGTACTTC
TRBJ2-1 | - | TRBV18 | - | CASSPPLNGDNEQFF | TGTGCCAGCTCACCGCCCTTGAATGGGGACAATGAGCAGTTCTTC
TRBJ1-5 | - | TRBV6-5 | - | CASSYSSGDNQPQHF | TGTGCCAGCAGTTACTCGAGCGGAGACAATCAGCCCCAGCATTTT
TRBJ2-6 | - | TRBV7-9 | - | CASSPPGHSGANVLTF | TGTGCCAGCAGCCCCCCGGGCCACTCGGGGGCCAACGTCCTGACTTTC
TRBJ2-2 | - | TRBV11-3 | - | CASSPFSQGTGELFF | TGTGCCAGCAGCCCCTTTTCCCAAGGGACCGGGGAGCTGTTTTTT
TRBJ2-3 | once | TRBV6-4 | - | CASRDNTQYF | TGTGCCAGCAGGGACAATACGCAGTATTTT
TRBJ1-1 | - | TRBV9 | - | CASSPQGDLNTEAFF | TGTGCCAGCAGCCCCCAGGGAGATCTGAACACTGAAGCTTTCTTT
TRBJ1-1 | - | TRBV2 | - | CASSRPVRLDTEAFF | TGTGCCAGCAGTAGACCTGTACGGCTGGACACTGAAGCTTTCTTT
TRBJ2-1 | - | TRBV9 | - | CASSLTYNEQFF | TGTGCCAGCAGCCTTACCTACAATGAGCAGTTCTTC
TRBJ2-3 | once | TRBV18 | - | CASSPRAGPKYF | TGTGCCAGCTCACCACGGGCGGGGCCCAAGTATTTT
TRBJ2-2 | few | TRBV5-4 | TRBD2 | CASSTASGVVPGELFF | TGTGCCAGCAGCACTGCTAGCGGGGTCGTCCCCGGGGAGCTGTTTTTT
TRBJ1-1 | - | TRBV7-2 | - | CASSLARWGTNTEAFF | TGTGCCAGCAGCTTAGCGAGGTGGGGGACGAACACTGAAGCTTTCTTT
TRBJ2-2 | - | TRBV6-1 | - | CASSEIESSRELFF | TGTGCCAGCAGTGAAATTGAATCTTCCCGGGAGCTGTTTTTT
TRBJ2-7 | - | TRBV7-2 | TRBD2 | CASSLGVRGGRETYEQYF | TGTGCCAGCAGCTTAGGTGTCCGCGGGGGGCGAGAGACCTACGAGCAGTACTTC
TRBJ2-3 | - | TRBV19 | TRBD1 | CASSARTGTQYF | TGTGCCAGTAGTGCCCGGACAGGGACGCAGTATTTT
TRBJ1-6 | - | TRBV7-6 | TRBD1 | CASSLGDYRGRLSPLHF | TGTGCCAGCAGCTTAGGGGACTACAGGGGCAGACTTTCACCCCTCCACTTT